A single T cell receptor beta chain is shown here with its context. Its antigen is not known. These data come from a study of CD8+ T cells in alopecia areata. Regarding the study as a whole: Greater clonality was observed in lesional scalp samples, especially alopecia totalis/universalis, versus normal scalp. With patients, TCR sharing proved less clear than in mice, a difference possibly related to HLA.

TCR sequencing used cDNA made by reverse transcription of extracted RNA. TCRdb's copy holds only in-frame clones and misses some; the assay was immunoSEQ multiplex PCR. There are 2,500 to 3,000 clones in the sample; 65% to 75% occur only once, and about 9.3% lies in the top ten. The CDR3 has 12 residues. V shed 6 bases and J shed 5 bases, with 13 bases lying between them. The V gene's germline CDR1 is SQVTM and CDR2 ANQGSEA. The sample was skin. This sequence was found in a human donor in good health. This chain joins TRBV29-1 and TRBJ1-1; TRBD1 is a possible D gene (5 bases). The CDR3 DNA reads TGCAGCGTGGGAACCTCAGGGACTGAAGCTTTCTTT. This encodes CSVGTSGTEAFF.